What follows are 28 T cell receptor beta chains derived from one specimen sequenced in a study of OX40 agonist ivuxolimab in advanced cancers. TCRdb's table, derived via immunoSEQ multiplex PCR, lists solely in-frame clones and lacks some. Altogether 15,000 to 20,000 clones are present, roughly nine tenths being singletons, with the ten largest covering over 25%. Sequenced material: CD4+ or CD8+ T cells sorted from blood, taken in a trial of the OX40 agonist ivuxolimab. The receptors originated from an adult with an advanced solid tumor such as melanoma, head and neck, liver or kidney cancer.

The V call is TRBV6-5, the J call TRBJ2-7; maybe TRBD1 (6 bases). Germline assignment: CDR1 MNHEY and CDR2 SVGAGI. Trimming took off 8 bases at V and 4 bases at J, with 18 bases between the two ends. This CDR3 spans 14 amino acids. For the CDR3, the DNA is TGTGCCAGCGCGCCCGGGACAAGACCTTACGAGCAGTACTTC. It is translated as CASAPGTRPYEQYF.

The chain joins TRBV27 to TRBJ2-7; D is ambiguous. The length of the CDR3 is 13 residues. V lost 4 bases, J lost 2 bases, and 9 bases lay in between. Per germline, CDR1 MNHEY and CDR2 SMNVEV (reference sequence). The CDR3 is CASSSLQPYEQYF. The CDR3 DNA sequence: TGTGCCAGCAGTTCATTACAGCCCTACGAGCAGTACTTC.

The rearrangement joins TRBV27 to TRBJ1-1; the D gene is possibly TRBD1 (5 bases). Trimming left V 4 bases short and J 8 bases short, with 14 bases between. This CDR3 has 13 residues. The V gene's germline CDR1 is MNHEY and CDR2 SMNVEV (reference sequence). The CDR3 coding sequence is TGTGCCAGCAGTTACCTGGACAAGAGAGAAGCTTTCTTT. Its translation is CASSYLDKREAFF.

The V call is TRBV14, the J call TRBJ2-1, with TRBD2 identical over 8 bases. The CDR3 runs 18 residues. The V gene's germline CDR1 is SGHDN and CDR2 FVKESK. Trimming took 1 base from V and 0 from J; bases not matched to a gene: 8. The CDR3 here is CASSQAGGPRSSYNEQFF. The DNA of the CDR3 is TGTGCCAGCAGCCAAGCGGGGGGGCCCCGGAGCTCCTACAATGAGCAGTTCTTC.

This sequence joins TRBV7-8 and TRBJ2-1, with D unresolved. There are 14 residues in the CDR3. Trimming cost V 1 base and J 8 bases, with 12 bases left between them. Germline CDR1 is SGHVS and CDR2 is FQNEAQ. This CDR3 reads CASSLVGIDYEQFF. Written as DNA, the CDR3 is TGTGCCAGCAGCTTAGTCGGAATAGATTATGAGCAGTTCTTC.

This clone has just a few counts. This chain connects TRBV19 to TRBJ1-1; D remains ambiguous. There are 14 residues in the CDR3. The germline V gene encodes CDR1 LNHDA and CDR2 SQIVND (reference sequence). V was cut by 3 bases and J by 1 base, with 9 bases left in between. The CDR3, as DNA: TGTGCCAGTAGTATCGACTCTCCGAACACTGAAGCTTTCTTT. Protein product: CASSIDSPNTEAFF.

V is TRBV9 and J is TRBJ2-7; 7 bases are shared with TRBD1. The CDR3 is made up of 14 amino acids. Losses at the gene ends were 4 bases for V and 2 bases for J; bases not matched to a gene: 6. Germline V gene data show CDR1 as SGDLS and CDR2 as YYNGEE. The CDR3 DNA follows: TGTGCCAGCAGCCCCCGGGACAGAACCTACGAGCAGTACTTC. This gives the protein CASSPRDRTYEQYF.

V is TRBV7-6 and J is TRBJ1-4, with 9 bases identical to TRBD1. J gave up 5 bases and V 5 bases, and 6 bases lay outside the gene matches. Germline V gives CDR1 SGHVS, CDR2 FNYEAQ. This CDR3 comprises 15 residues. CDR3 nucleotides: TGTGCCAGCAGCACCCGGACAGGGGAAAATGAAAAACTGTTTTTT. It yields the protein CASSTRTGENEKLFF. Using reference TRBV7-6 and TRBJ1-4 for the parts outside the CDR3, the full variable domain is GAGVSQSPRYKVTKRGQDVALRCDPISGHVSLYWYRQALGQGPEFLTYFNYEAQQDKSGLPNDRFSAERPEGSISTLTIQRTEQRDSAMYRCASSTRTGENEKLFFGSGTQLSVL.

The chain carries TRBV9 and TRBJ2-5, with D hard to call. V shed 2 bases and J shed 5 bases, with 7 bases lying between them. The CDR3 is 12 residues long. Looked up from germline, CDR1 is SGDLS and CDR2 is YYNGEE. The CDR3 DNA sequence: TGTGCCAGCAGCGTGGGCCGGGAGACCCAGTACTTC. Its protein product is CASSVGRETQYF.

The chain links TRBV2 to TRBJ2-6; D is perhaps TRBD2 (5 bases). The germline CDR1 and CDR2 sequences are SNHLY and FYNNEI. The CDR3 has 16 amino acids. The ends were cut back, 7 bases at V and 0 bases at J, with 13 bases in the middle. CDR3 in amino acids: CASNNGRVSGANVLTF. As DNA, the CDR3 is TGTGCCAGCAATAATGGGCGGGTCTCTGGGGCCAACGTCCTGACTTTC.

The V gene is TRBV29-1, the J gene TRBJ2-3; a weak D match, TRBD1 (5 bases). V lost 1 base, J lost 4 bases, and 12 bases lay in between. The length of the CDR3 is 14 residues. CDR1 and CDR2 from the germline V gene are SQVTM and ANQGSEA. The CDR3 nucleotides are TGCAGCGTTGAAGGGGGCCAGGGTTCAGATACGCAGTATTTT. This encodes CSVEGGQGSDTQYF.

This chain joins TRBV28 and TRBJ2-2; D is perhaps TRBD2 (6 bases). CDR1 and CDR2 (germline): MDHEN, SYDVKM. CDR3 length: 14 amino acids. The ends were cut back, 6 bases at V and 5 bases at J, with 13 bases in the middle. CDR3 DNA: TGTGCCAGCAGCATAGTCCGGGAGACCGGGGAGCTGTTTTTT. Translating gives CASSIVRETGELFF.

This rearrangement joins TRBV11-2 to TRBJ2-1; 9 nucleotides align to TRBD2. The CDR3 loop spans 15 amino acids. Trimming cost V 2 bases and J 4 bases; bases outside gene matches: 3. The germline CDR1 and CDR2 sequences are SGHAT and FQNNGV. The DNA of the CDR3 is TGTGCCAGCAGCTTAATCCTAGCGGGGTACAATGAGCAGTTCTTC. Translation gives CASSLILAGYNEQFF.

This chain uses TRBV5-6 with TRBJ1-1; the D is unclear. In germline, CDR1 is SGHDT, CDR2 YYEEEE. The CDR3 runs to 12 residues. V was pared by 4 bases and J by 1 base, with 5 bases between. CDR3 DNA sequence: TGTGCCAGCAGCGCCGGGAACACTGAAGCTTTCTTT. Translating gives CASSAGNTEAFF.

CDR3 DNA sequence: TGTGCCAGCAGCGTTGGCAGTGAAAAACTGTTTTTT. Translating it yields CASSVGSEKLFF. The chain links TRBV5-4 to TRBJ1-4; D is unresolved. Germline CDR1 and CDR2: SGHNT and YYREEE (reference sequence). The V gene lost 4 bases and the J gene lost 7 bases, with 8 bases spanning the gap. The CDR3 is 12 residues long.

The rearrangement joins TRBV9 to TRBJ2-7; 11 nucleotides line up with TRBD1. J lost 1 base, V lost 2 bases, and 2 bases had no gene match. This CDR3 region has 15 residues. The germline CDR1 and CDR2 sequences are SGDLS and YYNGEE. The CDR3 reads CASSVGTGGSYEQYF. The CDR3, as DNA: TGTGCCAGCAGCGTTGGGACAGGGGGTTCCTACGAGCAGTACTTC.

In its sample, this clone was seen once. This sequence joins TRBV6-6 and TRBJ2-5; D may be TRBD1 (5 bases). Trimming left V 2 bases short and J 3 bases short, with 16 bases between. This CDR3 contains 16 residues. Germline lookup yields CDR1 MNHNY and CDR2 SVGAGI (reference sequence). The CDR3 is CASSYRDSPLKETQYF. CDR3 coding DNA: TGTGCCAGCAGTTACAGAGACAGCCCTCTAAAAGAGACCCAGTACTTC.

The count of this clone is one. This chain joins TRBV5-1 and TRBJ2-1; 7 bases fit TRBD1. This CDR3 comprises 16 residues. V shed 5 bases and J 7 bases; nucleotides not matched to a gene: 15. The V gene's germline CDR1 is SGHRS and CDR2 YFSETQ. The CDR3 coding sequence is TGCGCCAGCAGGAGGCGGACCGGACAGGTCGAGAATGAGCAGTTCTTC. Its translation: CASRRRTGQVENEQFF. The entire variable domain, with the rest obtained from reference TRBV5-1 and TRBJ2-1, is as follows: KAGVTQTPRYLIKTRGQQVTLSCSPISGHRSVSWYQQTPGQGLQFLFEYFSETQRNKGNFPGRFSGRQFSNSRSEMNVSTLELGDSALYLCASRRRTGQVENEQFFGPGTRLTVL.

The CDR3 is CASSLGTHNVYEQYF. The CDR3 region has the DNA TGTGCCAGCAGCTTGGGGACACACAATGTCTACGAGCAGTACTTC. The chain links TRBV5-6 to TRBJ2-7; the D gene is possibly TRBD1 (5 bases). The CDR3 runs to 15 residues. Per the germline V gene, CDR1 is SGHDT and CDR2 is YYEEEE. Trimming removed 0 bases from V and 3 bases from J, with 13 bases in between.

This sequence joins TRBV9 and TRBJ2-7, with D perhaps matching TRBD2 (5 bases). The CDR3 length is 15 residues. Germline V gene sequence: CDR1 SGDLS, CDR2 YYNGEE. The V end was cut by 3 bases, the J end by 1 base, with 14 bases between. CDR3 loop: CASSEEATESYEQYF. CDR3 bases: TGTGCCAGCAGCGAGGAGGCAACGGAGTCCTACGAGCAGTACTTC.

The chain has TRBV6-5 and TRBJ1-3; D remains unclear. The CDR3 runs 14 residues. Trimming removed 3 bases from V and 0 bases from J, with 6 bases in between. Germline values: CDR1 MNHEY, CDR2 SVGAGI. The CDR3 loop is CASSYGFSGNTIYF. The CDR3 DNA sequence: TGTGCCAGCAGTTATGGATTCTCTGGAAACACCATATATTTT.

V gene TRBV7-3 combines with J gene TRBJ2-1; tentatively, D is TRBD1 or TRBD2 (5 bases each). V shed 5 bases and J shed 8 bases, with 19 bases lying between them. CDR1 is SGHTA and CDR2 is FQGTGA in the germline V gene. The CDR3 loop spans 15 amino acids. The CDR3 DNA sequence: TGTGCCAGCAGCCAACTAGGGGCCTGGGATGATGAGCAGTTCTTC. It specifies CASSQLGAWDDEQFF.

CDR3 bases: TGTGCCAGCAGCGTAGAAGGGGTGGGCTACGAGCAGTACTTC. This gives the protein CASSVEGVGYEQYF. V and J are TRBV9 and TRBJ2-7; weak D call: TRBD1 (5 bases). V lost 0 bases to trimming and J lost 3 bases, with 10 bases between them. CDR1 SGDLS and CDR2 YYNGEE come from the germline V gene. The CDR3 extends over 14 amino acids. Together with reference TRBV9 and TRBJ2-7, the CDR3 gives the full variable domain: DSGVTQTPKHLITATGQRVTLRCSPRSGDLSVYWYQQSLDQGLQFLIQYYNGEERAKGNILERFSAQQFPDLHSELNLSSLELGDSALYFCASSVEGVGYEQYFGPGTRLTVT.

In the case of this clone: At the DNA level, this CDR3 is encoded by other sequences in the same sample as well. V gene TRBV9 combines with J gene TRBJ1-2; TRBD1 matches at 11 bases. In germline, CDR1 is SGDLS, CDR2 YYNGEE. The CDR3 consists of 15 residues. The trim removed 0 bases at V and 8 bases at J, leaving 6 bases unmatched. CDR3 loop: CASSVGGTGGRGYTF. The CDR3 DNA is TGTGCCAGCAGCGTAGGCGGGACAGGGGGGCGGGGCTACACCTTC.

This chain joins TRBV11-2 and TRBJ1-2; D remains unclear. From germline, CDR1 is SGHAT and CDR2 FQNNGV. The CDR3 runs 16 residues. Trimming left V 5 bases short and J 3 bases short, with 19 bases between. DNA for the CDR3: TGTGCCAGCAGCCCATACTCCGGAGGGCACCACTATGGCTACACCTTC. Its protein product is CASSPYSGGHHYGYTF.

The chain combines TRBV9 with TRBJ2-2; either TRBD1 or TRBD2 may supply D (5 bases each). Trimming took off 2 bases at V and 7 bases at J, with 21 bases between the two ends. The CDR3 is made up of 17 amino acids. Germline-derived CDR1 and CDR2 are SGDLS and YYNGEE. CDR3 DNA sequence: TGTGCCAGCAGCGTCCCCCGGGACCCTCGGCAGGACGGGGAGCTGTTTTTT. Amino acid sequence: CASSVPRDPRQDGELFF.

The chain couples TRBV5-1 to TRBJ2-1, with D unclear. The CDR3 covers 14 residues. Trimming took 4 bases from V and 5 from J, leaving 13 bases between them. The germline V gene encodes CDR1 SGHRS and CDR2 YFSETQ. The CDR3 protein is CASSPYALNNEQFF. The CDR3 nucleotides are TGCGCCAGCAGCCCCTACGCCCTTAACAATGAGCAGTTCTTC.

The count of this clone is one. This chain joins TRBV10-3 and TRBJ1-4, with TRBD1 as a possible D gene (5 bases). The ends were cut back, 6 bases at V and 5 bases at J, with 13 bases in the middle. The CDR3 totals 14 residues. The germline V gene has CDR1 ENHRY and CDR2 SYGVKD. The CDR3 is CAISSGTLNEKLFF. The CDR3 nucleotides are TGTGCCATCAGCTCCGGGACTCTAAATGAAAAACTGTTTTTT.